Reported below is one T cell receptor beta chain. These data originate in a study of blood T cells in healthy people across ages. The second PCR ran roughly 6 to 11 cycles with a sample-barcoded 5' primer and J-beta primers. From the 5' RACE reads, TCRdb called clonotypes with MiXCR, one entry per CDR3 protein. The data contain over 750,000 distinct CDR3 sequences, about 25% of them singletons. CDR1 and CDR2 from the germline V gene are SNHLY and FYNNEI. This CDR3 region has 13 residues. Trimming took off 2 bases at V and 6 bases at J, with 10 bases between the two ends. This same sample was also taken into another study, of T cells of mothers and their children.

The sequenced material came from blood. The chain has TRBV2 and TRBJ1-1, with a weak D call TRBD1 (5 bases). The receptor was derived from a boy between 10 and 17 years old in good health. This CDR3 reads CASSEIPGPEAFF. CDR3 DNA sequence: TGTGCCAGCAGTGAAATTCCGGGACCTGAAGCTTTCTTT.